This T cell receptor beta chain was obtained from a study of blood T cells in healthy people across ages. CDR3 length: 14 amino acids. With 2 bases removed from V and 5 bases from J, the gap between germline ends came to 13 bases. Germline CDR1 and CDR2: MNHEY and SVGAGI. Using a J-beta primer mix together with a sample-barcoded 5' primer, a second PCR was run for roughly 6 to 11 cycles. TCRdb re-derived calls from the 5' RACE reads in MiXCR, one entry per CDR3 protein. The sample consists of over 1,200,000 distinct CDR3 sequences, approximately 59% of them appearing once. Comment on this clonotype: The antigen is undetermined.

Study-wide findings and caveats: Long-lived and aged donors differed, with more naive CD4+ cells and higher diversity in the long-lived. Age brought a roughly linear fall in TCR beta diversity measured per million T cells.

Material: blood. V is TRBV6-5 and J is TRBJ2-7; D uncertain. The sequence came from a man aged 18 to 29 in good health. The CDR3 loop reads CASSYGLSNDEQYF. The CDR3 DNA reads TGTGCCAGCAGTTACGGGCTATCCAACGACGAGCAGTACTTC.